The source of this TCR beta chain is a study of blood T cell repertoires in COVID-19. The wider study: The analysed material was cDNA or gDNA that came from T cells, B-cell-depleted T cells, or PBMCs.

Assay: immunoSEQ multiplex PCR; the TCRdb copy retains only in-frame clones and omits some. In the table there are about 300,000 clones, about 89% of which are singletons. The CDR3 sequence is 14 residues long. The sequence derives from a man aged 60 to 75 who had recovered from COVID-19. The sample consisted of PBMCs or T cells enriched from blood (not recorded which). The rearrangement joins TRBV21-1 to TRBJ2-7; TRBD1 was called by the table and not checked on the DNA. TRBV21-1 is marked as a pseudogene. The CDR3: CASTIQGVTYEQYF. The CDR3 nucleotides read TGTGCCAGCACAATACAGGGGGTCACCTACGAGCAGTACTTC.